This T cell receptor (beta chain) was retrieved from a study of CD8+ T cells in alopecia areata. Study observations and caveats: Scalp repertoires also include resident alphabeta T cells from normal skin.

The V end was cut by 0 bases, the J end by 0 bases, with 8 bases between. This CDR3 spans 15 amino acids. Germline values: CDR1 LGHNA, CDR2 YNLKQL (reference sequence). cDNA serving as the sequencing template came from extracted, reverse transcribed RNA. Generated by immunoSEQ multiplex PCR, the TCRdb table keeps only in-frame clones and is missing some. In total the sample includes 250,000 or so clones, none of them seen once. Pooled cells of cutaneous lymph node origin were sorted on CD4, CD8alpha, NKG2D, NKG2ACE and other markers. Comment on this clone: Its antigen is unidentified. The gene names here belong to mouse. The missing CDR3 end, 4 residues past where the read stops, is filled in from the germline J gene.

Sequenced input: CD4+ T cells sorted from a lymph node. The sequence came from a C3H/HeJ mouse with alopecia areata. Mouse MHC haplotype: H2-k. The chain joins TRBV5 to TRBJ1-2, with D tentatively TRBD1 (5 bases). The DNA read from the CDR3 is TGTGCCAGCAGCCAAGACGACAGTCCAAACTCC. Translated: CASSQDDSPNS. The whole CDR3 is CASSQDDSPNSDYTF.